Listed below are T cell receptor beta chains from one sample, sequenced in a study of T cells after yellow fever vaccination. TCRdb re-called the 5' RACE reads with MiXCR, one entry per CDR3 protein. Here the sample spans around 360,000 distinct CDR3 sequences, 9.5% to 13% being singletons. The starting material was PBMCs, obtained on the day of the first yellow fever vaccination. The receptor source for this set is a man aged 18 to 29 who received the YFV17D yellow fever vaccine. CDR3s include the opening cysteine and the closing phenylalanine or tryptophan. Fields, in order: J gene, V gene, D gene, clone size, CDR3 DNA, CDR3 protein. A D gene is named only where the DNA matches it firmly. The listing skips clone size in some rows; elsewhere it reads once, few, many or a size class.

j_call: TRBJ2-1; v_call: TRBV10-3; d_call: .; clone_size: .; cdr3_nt: TGTGCCATCCAGGACTCTAACTCCTACAATGAGCAGTTCTTC; cdr3_aa: CAIQDSNSYNEQFF
j_call: TRBJ1-5; v_call: TRBV5-5; d_call: .; clone_size: .; cdr3_nt: TGTGCCAGCAGCTTGAGACCGGGACCCCAAGGGGTACAGCCCCAGCATTTT; cdr3_aa: CASSLRPGPQGVQPQHF
j_call: TRBJ2-5; v_call: TRBV7-9; d_call: TRBD1; clone_size: many; cdr3_nt: TGTGCCAGCAGCTTAGGGACAGGGGGAGAGACCCAGTACTTC; cdr3_aa: CASSLGTGGETQYF
j_call: TRBJ1-1; v_call: TRBV12-3/TRBV12-4; d_call: .; clone_size: many; cdr3_nt: TGTGCCAGCAGTTTAACAGGGAGGACTGAAGCTTTCTTT; cdr3_aa: CASSLTGRTEAFF
j_call: TRBJ2-3; v_call: TRBV11-2; d_call: .; clone_size: few; cdr3_nt: TGTGCCAGCAGCCAACTAGGGGAGATAACAGATACGCAGTATTTT; cdr3_aa: CASSQLGEITDTQYF
j_call: TRBJ2-3; v_call: TRBV11-2; d_call: .; clone_size: few; cdr3_nt: TGTGCCAGCAGCTTCGTAGGAAAAAGGGCGAGGTCCACAGATACGCAGTATTTT; cdr3_aa: CASSFVGKRARSTDTQYF
j_call: TRBJ2-1; v_call: TRBV24-1; d_call: TRBD2; clone_size: .; cdr3_nt: TGTGCCACCAGTGATTCTTCCGGGACTAGTGTCACATACAATGAGCAGTTCTTC; cdr3_aa: CATSDSSGTSVTYNEQFF
j_call: TRBJ2-2; v_call: TRBV20-1; d_call: TRBD1; clone_size: .; cdr3_nt: TGCAGTGCTAGAGATCAAAGAACAGGGGGCACCGGGGAGCTGTTTTTT; cdr3_aa: CSARDQRTGGTGELFF
j_call: TRBJ2-1; v_call: TRBV7-9; d_call: .; clone_size: .; cdr3_nt: TGTGCCAGCATCTGGGAACAGCAACCTCACAATGAGCAGTTCTTC; cdr3_aa: CASIWEQQPHNEQFF
j_call: TRBJ2-5; v_call: TRBV7-7; d_call: TRBD1; clone_size: .; cdr3_nt: TGTGCCAGCAGCTTAGCTCCGACAGGGAAAGGGGAGACCCAGTACTTC; cdr3_aa: CASSLAPTGKGETQYF
j_call: TRBJ1-1; v_call: TRBV5-4; d_call: .; clone_size: many; cdr3_nt: TGTGCCAGCAGCTTGTTCAGGGGCAGGGACACTGAAGCTTTCTTT; cdr3_aa: CASSLFRGRDTEAFF
j_call: TRBJ2-1; v_call: TRBV4-3; d_call: TRBD2; clone_size: .; cdr3_nt: TGCGCCAGCAGACCCGGGACTAGCGCCTACAATGAGCAGTTCTTC; cdr3_aa: CASRPGTSAYNEQFF
j_call: TRBJ2-1; v_call: TRBV2; d_call: TRBD2; clone_size: many; cdr3_nt: TGTGCCAGCGCGCGGGGGACTAGGATAACCGAGCAGTTCTTC; cdr3_aa: CASARGTRITEQFF
j_call: TRBJ2-7; v_call: TRBV24-1; d_call: .; clone_size: .; cdr3_nt: TGTGCCACGGGACACCTCTCCTACGAGCAGTACTTC; cdr3_aa: CATGHLSYEQYF
j_call: TRBJ1-2; v_call: TRBV12-3/TRBV12-4; d_call: .; clone_size: few; cdr3_nt: TGTGCCAGCAGTATAACAGGTTCTGGCTACACCTTC; cdr3_aa: CASSITGSGYTF
j_call: TRBJ2-7; v_call: TRBV20-1; d_call: .; clone_size: few; cdr3_nt: TGCAGTGCTAGACCTCAGGGCCTCTACGAGCAGTACTTC; cdr3_aa: CSARPQGLYEQYF
j_call: TRBJ1-3; v_call: TRBV27; d_call: .; clone_size: .; cdr3_nt: TGTGCCAGCAGTTTATGGCCGGACGGAAACACCATATATTTT; cdr3_aa: CASSLWPDGNTIYF
j_call: TRBJ1-1; v_call: TRBV20-1; d_call: .; clone_size: .; cdr3_nt: TGCAGTGCTGTAGGCAGCTGGAACACTGAAGCTTTCTTT; cdr3_aa: CSAVGSWNTEAFF
j_call: TRBJ2-3; v_call: TRBV7-9; d_call: .; clone_size: few; cdr3_nt: TGTGCCAGCAGCTTAGTAACGCAGGGTCCAGATACGCAGTATTTT; cdr3_aa: CASSLVTQGPDTQYF
j_call: TRBJ2-5; v_call: TRBV6-6; d_call: .; clone_size: .; cdr3_nt: TGTGCCAGCAGTTACGAGTCACACCGGTCATACTTC; cdr3_aa: CASSYESHRSYF
j_call: TRBJ2-3; v_call: TRBV19; d_call: .; clone_size: few; cdr3_nt: TGTGCCACCCGGTGGGGGAGGACCACAGATACGCAGTATTTT; cdr3_aa: CATRWGRTTDTQYF
j_call: TRBJ2-2; v_call: TRBV11-2; d_call: .; clone_size: .; cdr3_nt: TGTGCCAGCAGCGCGACGACAGGGAACACCGGGGAGCTGTTTTTT; cdr3_aa: CASSATTGNTGELFF
j_call: TRBJ2-3; v_call: TRBV7-3; d_call: TRBD2; clone_size: few; cdr3_nt: TGTGCCAGCAGCTCCCCAGCGGGACCCACAGATACGCAGTATTTT; cdr3_aa: CASSSPAGPTDTQYF
j_call: TRBJ2-5; v_call: TRBV12-3/TRBV12-4; d_call: .; clone_size: .; cdr3_nt: TGTGCCAGCAGCACTACCCCGGGAGAGACCCAGTACTTC; cdr3_aa: CASSTTPGETQYF
j_call: TRBJ1-6; v_call: TRBV9; d_call: .; clone_size: .; cdr3_nt: TGTGCCAGCAGCGTAGGCGCGAGCTCCTATAATTCACCCCTCCACTTT; cdr3_aa: CASSVGASSYNSPLHF
j_call: TRBJ2-5; v_call: TRBV4-2; d_call: TRBD2; clone_size: .; cdr3_nt: TGTGCCAGCAGCCAAGCCAGCGGGGAATCTCAAGAGACCCAGTACTTC; cdr3_aa: CASSQASGESQETQYF
j_call: TRBJ2-2; v_call: TRBV7-9; d_call: .; clone_size: .; cdr3_nt: TGTGCCAGCAGCTTAGCAGTGTTAAACAGGAACACCGGGGAGCTGTTTTTT; cdr3_aa: CASSLAVLNRNTGELFF
j_call: TRBJ1-6; v_call: TRBV20-1; d_call: .; clone_size: .; cdr3_nt: TGCAGTGCTAGAGTCCAGTATAATTCACCCCTCCACTTT; cdr3_aa: CSARVQYNSPLHF
j_call: TRBJ2-3; v_call: TRBV28; d_call: .; clone_size: .; cdr3_nt: TGTGCCAGCAGTTTTACTGCATTCCGGGGTGGGTCAGATACGCAGTATTTT; cdr3_aa: CASSFTAFRGGSDTQYF
j_call: TRBJ2-5; v_call: TRBV7-9; d_call: .; clone_size: few; cdr3_nt: TGTGCCAGCAGCTCCCGGGACAATGAAGAGACCCAGTACTTC; cdr3_aa: CASSSRDNEETQYF
j_call: TRBJ1-1; v_call: TRBV15; d_call: .; clone_size: few; cdr3_nt: TGTGCCACCAGCAGAGATGGTGAAGCTTTCTTT; cdr3_aa: CATSRDGEAFF
j_call: TRBJ1-5; v_call: TRBV5-4; d_call: TRBD1; clone_size: few; cdr3_nt: TGTGCCAGCAGCCAGGACAGGGGAAGAGCCGATCAGCCCCAGCATTTT; cdr3_aa: CASSQDRGRADQPQHF
j_call: TRBJ2-6; v_call: TRBV7-3; d_call: .; clone_size: few; cdr3_nt: TGTGCCAGCAGTATCGGAGGGAGCACTGGGGCCAACGTCCTGACTTTC; cdr3_aa: CASSIGGSTGANVLTF
j_call: TRBJ1-1; v_call: TRBV28; d_call: TRBD1; clone_size: few; cdr3_nt: TGTGCCAGCAGTCCGGATCCTCCAGGGGGGACTGAAGCTTTCTTT; cdr3_aa: CASSPDPPGGTEAFF
j_call: TRBJ1-2; v_call: TRBV4-1; d_call: TRBD1; clone_size: .; cdr3_nt: TGCGCCAGCAGCCAAGGGGGCCAGACAGGGCCCCATGGCTACACCTTC; cdr3_aa: CASSQGGQTGPHGYTF
j_call: TRBJ2-6; v_call: TRBV5-6; d_call: TRBD1; clone_size: few; cdr3_nt: TGTGCCAGCAGCCAACAATACAGGGGCTCTGGGGCCAACGTCCTGACTTTC; cdr3_aa: CASSQQYRGSGANVLTF
j_call: TRBJ1-5; v_call: TRBV7-2; d_call: .; clone_size: few; cdr3_nt: TGTGCCAGCACCCCAGAGATTACAGGGCAGCCCCAGCATTTT; cdr3_aa: CASTPEITGQPQHF
j_call: TRBJ2-5; v_call: TRBV18; d_call: .; clone_size: .; cdr3_nt: TGTGCCAGCTCACCGCGCGAAGCACCCCAAGAGACCCAGTACTTC; cdr3_aa: CASSPREAPQETQYF
j_call: TRBJ2-1; v_call: TRBV5-1; d_call: TRBD2; clone_size: few; cdr3_nt: TGCGCCAGCAGCTTCAGAAGCGGGGGGGCCTACAATGAGCAGTTCTTC; cdr3_aa: CASSFRSGGAYNEQFF
j_call: TRBJ2-3; v_call: TRBV9; d_call: .; clone_size: .; cdr3_nt: TGTGCCAGCAGCGTAGGGGGAACCGCAGATACGCAGTATTTT; cdr3_aa: CASSVGGTADTQYF
j_call: TRBJ1-6; v_call: TRBV27; d_call: .; clone_size: few; cdr3_nt: TGTGCCAGCAGTTTAGGTTGGGGGAATTCACCCCTCCACTTT; cdr3_aa: CASSLGWGNSPLHF
j_call: TRBJ1-5; v_call: TRBV11-1; d_call: .; clone_size: few; cdr3_nt: TGTGCCAGCAGCGCCGCGGTCAATCAGCCCCAGCATTTT; cdr3_aa: CASSAAVNQPQHF
j_call: TRBJ2-1; v_call: TRBV12-3/TRBV12-4; d_call: .; clone_size: few; cdr3_nt: TGTGCCAGCAGAGGCAGGGACAATGAGCAGTTCTTC; cdr3_aa: CASRGRDNEQFF
j_call: TRBJ1-6; v_call: TRBV5-1; d_call: TRBD1; clone_size: few; cdr3_nt: TGCGCCAGCAGCTTGGTCGGACAGGGTGATTCACCCCTCCACTTT; cdr3_aa: CASSLVGQGDSPLHF
j_call: TRBJ2-5; v_call: TRBV7-2; d_call: TRBD2; clone_size: many; cdr3_nt: TGTGCCAGCAGCTGGACGGCGGGGGTTGGGGAGACCCAGTACTTC; cdr3_aa: CASSWTAGVGETQYF
j_call: TRBJ2-1; v_call: TRBV5-1; d_call: TRBD1; clone_size: .; cdr3_nt: TGCGCCAGCAGGGGACAGGGGGTGGGCGATGAGCAGTTCTTC; cdr3_aa: CASRGQGVGDEQFF
j_call: TRBJ2-1; v_call: TRBV28; d_call: .; clone_size: .; cdr3_nt: TGTGCCAGCAGTAGCTGGGGTAGCTCCTACAATGAGCAGTTCTTC; cdr3_aa: CASSSWGSSYNEQFF
j_call: TRBJ1-2; v_call: TRBV7-8; d_call: TRBD1; clone_size: few; cdr3_nt: TGTGCCAGCAGCACGAGGACAGGGACCTCCTATGGCTACACCTTC; cdr3_aa: CASSTRTGTSYGYTF
j_call: TRBJ1-2; v_call: TRBV5-1; d_call: .; clone_size: .; cdr3_nt: TGCGCCAGCAGCCCGTTAGCTAACTATGGCTACACCTTC; cdr3_aa: CASSPLANYGYTF
j_call: TRBJ2-7; v_call: TRBV6-1; d_call: .; clone_size: .; cdr3_nt: TGTGCCAGCAGTGAAACTCCGGACAGCTCCTACGAGCAGTACTTC; cdr3_aa: CASSETPDSSYEQYF